A selection of T cell receptor beta chains follows, all from one sample in a study of graft-versus-host responses after intestinal transplantation. The antigens for these receptors are not known. The data were produced by immunoSEQ multiplex PCR, yet TCRdb's version contains in-frame clones alone and is incomplete. The data show roughly 34,000 clones, with approximately 94% seen just once and approximately 0.22% held by the top ten. The material was unstimulated CD4+ T cells sorted from spleen or lymph node cells, obtained before transplant. The receptors here all came from a human donor who was the organ donor for an intestinal transplant. Each CDR3 is given with its conserved first and last residue. A D gene is named only where the DNA matches it firmly. Clone size appears in some rows only: once, few, many, or a class for an expanded clone.

v_gene	abundance	j_gene	d_gene	CDR3aa	CDR3nt
TRBV25-1	NA	TRBJ1-6	NA	CASSEYHLWVNLHF	TGTGCCAGCAGTGAATATCATCTGTGGGTCAACCTCCACTTT
TRBV7-2	NA	TRBJ1-5	NA	CASSFLDERGNQPQHF	TGTGCCAGCAGCTTCCTGGACGAGAGGGGCAATCAGCCCCAGCATTTT
TRBV5-1	NA	TRBJ1-5	NA	CASSLAGRDSQPQHF	TGCGCCAGCAGCTTGGCAGGGAGGGATAGTCAGCCCCAGCATTTT
TRBV7-3	NA	TRBJ2-3	NA	CASSSGRSRVTDTQYF	TGTGCCAGCAGCTCAGGACGAAGCAGAGTCACAGATACGCAGTATTTT
TRBV6-5	NA	TRBJ2-7	NA	CASSYAGTYEQYF	TGTGCCAGCAGTTACGCAGGGACCTACGAGCAGTACTTC
TRBV5-4	NA	TRBJ2-7	NA	CASSRRDSYEQYF	TGTGCCAGCAGCCGGAGGGACTCCTACGAGCAGTACTTC
TRBV30	NA	TRBJ1-2	TRBD1	CAWSLLPGQGAYGYTF	TGTGCCTGGAGTCTTCTTCCGGGACAGGGGGCCTATGGCTACACCTTC
TRBV12-2	NA	TRBJ2-5	NA	CASRPRGKETQYF	TGTGCAAGTCGCCCCAGGGGCAAGGAGACCCAGTACTTC
TRBV5-1	few	TRBJ1-2	NA	CASSPAPENYGYTF	TGCGCCAGCAGCCCCGCCCCAGAAAACTATGGCTACACCTTC
TRBV28	NA	TRBJ2-1	NA	CASILRGTSYNEQFF	TGTGCCAGCATTCTACGGGGGACATCTTACAATGAGCAGTTCTTC
TRBV4-1	NA	TRBJ1-5	TRBD1	CASSQEGGHSNQPQHF	TGCGCCAGCAGCCAAGAAGGGGGCCATAGCAATCAGCCCCAGCATTTT